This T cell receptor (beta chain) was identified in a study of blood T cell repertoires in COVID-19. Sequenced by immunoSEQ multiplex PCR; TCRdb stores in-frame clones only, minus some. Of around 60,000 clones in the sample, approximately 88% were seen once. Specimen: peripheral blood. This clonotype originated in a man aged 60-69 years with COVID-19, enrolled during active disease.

For the CDR3, the DNA is TGTGCCAGCACCCTGACTGACAGGGAAGTTCAGCCCCAGCATTTT. The encoded protein is CASTLTDREVQPQHF. The chain has TRBV28 and TRBJ1-5; 7 bases are shared with TRBD1. Germline V gene lookup returns CDR1 MDHEN and CDR2 SYDVKM. This CDR3 has 15 amino acids. The junction had 12 bases not matched to a gene; V was cut back by 7 bases and J by 6 bases.